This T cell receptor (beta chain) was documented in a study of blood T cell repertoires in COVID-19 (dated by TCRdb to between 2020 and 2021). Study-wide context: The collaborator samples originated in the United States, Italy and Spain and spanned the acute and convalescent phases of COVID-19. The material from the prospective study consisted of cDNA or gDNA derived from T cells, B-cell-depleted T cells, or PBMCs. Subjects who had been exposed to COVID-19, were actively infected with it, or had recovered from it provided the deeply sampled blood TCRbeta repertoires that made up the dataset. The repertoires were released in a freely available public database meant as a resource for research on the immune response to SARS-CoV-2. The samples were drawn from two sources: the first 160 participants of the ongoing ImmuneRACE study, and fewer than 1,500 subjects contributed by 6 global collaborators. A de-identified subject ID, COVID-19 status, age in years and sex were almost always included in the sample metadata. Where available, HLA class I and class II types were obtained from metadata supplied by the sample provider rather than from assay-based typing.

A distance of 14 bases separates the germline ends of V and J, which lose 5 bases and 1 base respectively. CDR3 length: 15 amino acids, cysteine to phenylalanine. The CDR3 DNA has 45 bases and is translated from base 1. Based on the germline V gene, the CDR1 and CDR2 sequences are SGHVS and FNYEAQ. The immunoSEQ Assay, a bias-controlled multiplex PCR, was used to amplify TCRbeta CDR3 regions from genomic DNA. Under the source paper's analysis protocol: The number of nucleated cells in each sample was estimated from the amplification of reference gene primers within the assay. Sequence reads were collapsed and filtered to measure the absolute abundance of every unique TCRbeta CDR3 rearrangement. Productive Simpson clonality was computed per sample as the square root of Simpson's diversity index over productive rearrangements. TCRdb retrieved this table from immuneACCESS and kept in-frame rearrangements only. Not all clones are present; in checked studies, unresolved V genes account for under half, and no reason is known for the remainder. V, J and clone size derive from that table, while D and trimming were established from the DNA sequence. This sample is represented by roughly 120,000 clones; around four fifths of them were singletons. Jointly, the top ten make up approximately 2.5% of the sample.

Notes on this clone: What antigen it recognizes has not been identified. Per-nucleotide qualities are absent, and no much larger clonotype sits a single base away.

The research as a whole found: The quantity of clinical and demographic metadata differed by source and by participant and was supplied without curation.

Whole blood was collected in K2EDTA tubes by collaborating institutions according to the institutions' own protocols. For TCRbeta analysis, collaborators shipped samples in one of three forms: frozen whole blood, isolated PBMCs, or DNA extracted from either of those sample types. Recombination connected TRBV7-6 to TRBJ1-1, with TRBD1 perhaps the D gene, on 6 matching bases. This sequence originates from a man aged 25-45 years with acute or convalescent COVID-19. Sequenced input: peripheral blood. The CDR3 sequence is CASSPTTGWNTEAFF. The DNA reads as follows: TGTGCCAGCAGCCCGACCACAGGGTGGAACACTGAAGCTTTCTTT.